The present T cell receptor (beta chain) was sequenced within a study of blood T cell repertoires in COVID-19. In the study overall: Acute-phase and convalescent COVID-19 samples originated in the United States, Italy and Spain. PBMCs, B-cell-depleted T cells, or T cells provided the cDNA or gDNA that made up the material.

CDR1 and CDR2 from the germline V gene are MDHEN and SYDVKM. This CDR3 region has 13 residues. The germline V and J ends were trimmed by 3 bases and 5 bases, with 7 bases remaining between them. Sequencing used immunoSEQ multiplex PCR; TCRdb keeps in-frame clones, though not all of them. The sample has more than 300,000 clones, approximately 88% seen once. One Seattle source followed patients from active infection through their disease course. The sequence was obtained from a woman in her thirties with COVID-19, enrolled during active disease. The sequenced sample consisted of peripheral blood. The rearrangement uses TRBV28 and TRBJ2-2, with D unclear. For the CDR3, the DNA is TGTGCCAGCAGTTTGTTAGATACCGGGGAGCTGTTTTTT. It encodes CASSLLDTGELFF.